The T cell receptor beta chain under discussion was sequenced for a study of blood T cell repertoires in COVID-19. Study at large: PBMCs, B-cell-depleted T cells, or T cells provided the cDNA or gDNA that made up the material.

This clone appeared once. Authors' data handling: Amplification with reference gene primers provided the estimates of nucleated cell counts. Libraries were prepared by immunoSEQ multiplex PCR; TCRdb keeps only in-frame clonotypes and omits some of them. The V and J calls and clone size are taken from that table; D and trimming were inferred from the DNA. The sample contains roughly 250,000 clones, about nine tenths of which appear only once. Recruitment covered about 25 US areas and drew participants whose ages spanned about 18 to 90 years. Membership in each cohort depended on participant-reported clinical history. This CDR3 region has 16 residues. Trimming removed 5 bases from V and 0 bases from J, with 14 bases in between. CDR1 ENHRY and CDR2 SYGVKD come from the germline V gene.

Sequenced: PBMCs or T cells enriched from blood (not recorded which). This chain uses TRBV10-3 with TRBJ1-3; the D is unclear. This TCR came from a woman aged 40 to 55 with acute COVID-19. The CDR3 spells CAISPTSVSSGNTIYF. In DNA form, the CDR3 reads TGTGCCATCAGTCCTACCTCGGTTTCCTCTGGAAACACCATATATTTT.